This record looks at one T cell receptor (beta chain) sequence and its context. Every sample had a minimum of 6.5 million PBMCs isolated. CDR1 and CDR2 from the germline V gene are SNHLY and FYNNEI. Trimming cost V 7 bases and J 8 bases, with 11 bases left between them. There are 11 residues in the CDR3. Combining a sample-barcoded 5' primer with a J-beta primer mix, a second PCR ran for roughly 6 to 12 cycles. TCRdb redid the calling of the 5' RACE reads with MiXCR, one entry per CDR3 protein. Of hundreds of thousands of distinct CDR3 sequences listed, 45% to 70% are singletons. The sample originates from a study of blood T cells in healthy people across ages.

This TCR was sampled from a man aged 35 to 55 in good health. V usage is TRBV2 and J usage is TRBJ1-2; D is unclear. Sequenced: blood. The CDR3 spells CASNVGTGYTF. CDR3 DNA: TGTGCCAGCAACGTGGGAACGGGCTACACCTTC.